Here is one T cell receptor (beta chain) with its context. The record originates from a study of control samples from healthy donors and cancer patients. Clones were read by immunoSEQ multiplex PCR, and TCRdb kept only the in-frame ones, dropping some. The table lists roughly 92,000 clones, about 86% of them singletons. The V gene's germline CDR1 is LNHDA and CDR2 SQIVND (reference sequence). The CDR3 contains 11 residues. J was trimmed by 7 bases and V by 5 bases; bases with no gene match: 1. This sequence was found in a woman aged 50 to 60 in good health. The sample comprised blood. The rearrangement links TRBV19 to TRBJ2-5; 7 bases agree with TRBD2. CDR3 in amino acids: CASSPGGTQYF. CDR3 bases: TGTGCCAGTAGTCCGGGGGGGACCCAGTACTTC.